Detailed here is one T cell receptor (beta chain). Its specificity is unknown. Profiled with immunoSEQ multiplex PCR; TCRdb holds only in-frame clones, not every one. The sample has roughly 2.4 million clones, around 95% seen once. This specimen belongs to a study of shared clonotypes between healthy human individuals. The germline V and J ends were trimmed by 5 bases and 2 bases, with 12 bases remaining between them. CDR3 size: 14 residues. Germline V gene sequence: CDR1 MDHEN, CDR2 SYDVKM. Study-wide points: Tissue TCR repertoires likely differ from these blood-only repertoires.

The material sequenced was naive CD4+ T cells sorted from blood. Subset noted: CD45RA+ positively selected. The chain combines TRBV28 with TRBJ1-2; possible D gene TRBD1, 6 bases. The source is a young man in good health. The CDR3 coding sequence is TGTGCCAGCAGTCCCCCGGGACACAACTATGGCTACACCTTC. Translation: CASSPPGHNYGYTF.